These 24 T cell receptor beta chains share one sample of origin, sequenced in a study of shared clonotypes between healthy human individuals. Using immunoSEQ multiplex PCR, the repertoire was profiled, and TCRdb retains in-frame clones only, with some absent. Of about 1.1 million clones detected, 75% to 80% appear once; the ten largest clones hold about 0.52%. Sequencing used memory CD4+ T cells from PBMCs. The subset was: CD45RA-negative fraction. The receptors were sampled from a man aged 18 to 30 in good health. Some clones in this sample may be carry-over from other donors' samples.

The rearrangement uses TRBV6-6 and TRBJ1-5; D is possibly TRBD1 (5 bases). Trimming took 6 bases from V and 0 from J, leaving 12 bases between them. The V gene's germline CDR1 is MNHNY and CDR2 SVGAGI (reference sequence). The CDR3 extends over 15 amino acids. CDR3 region: CASSLDTNSNQPQHF. The CDR3 DNA reads as TGTGCCAGCAGCCTGGACACTAATAGCAATCAGCCCCAGCATTTT.

The genes are TRBV5-6 and TRBJ1-4, with 7 bases aligning to TRBD1. Germline trimming cut 5 bases from V and 7 bases from J; bases unmatched to any gene: 5. The CDR3 runs 13 residues. The V gene's germline CDR1 is SGHDT and CDR2 YYEEEE. The CDR3 region has the DNA TGTGCCAGCAGTTTACAGGGGAGTGAAAAACTGTTTTTT. Its protein is CASSLQGSEKLFF.

Comment on this clone: In the same sample, other DNA sequences code for this CDR3. The V call is TRBV2, the J call TRBJ2-3; 7 nucleotides agree with TRBD1. After removal of 3 bases from V and 7 bases from J, the junction contained 1 base not matched to a gene. The CDR3 extends over 12 amino acids. Germline V lookup: CDR1 SNHLY, CDR2 FYNNEI. CDR3 loop: CASSDRGNTQYF. CDR3 nucleotide sequence: TGTGCCAGCAGTGACAGGGGGAATACGCAGTATTTT.

The CDR3 DNA is TGTGCCAGCAGCTTAGGAGCATATCAGCCCCAGCATTTT. Its translation is CASSLGAYQPQHF. The rearrangement uses TRBV13 and TRBJ1-5; D uncertain. CDR1 PRHDT and CDR2 FYEKMQ come from the germline V gene (reference sequence). The CDR3 length is 13 residues. The V end was cut by 0 bases, the J end by 5 bases, with 5 bases between.

This clone has more than one count but fewer than ten. The chain employs TRBV11-2 and TRBJ1-5; the D gene is possibly TRBD1 (6 bases). Germline CDR1 is SGHAT and CDR2 is FQNNGV. V was shortened by 5 bases and J by 4 bases, with 15 bases between the two germline ends. The CDR3 loop spans 15 amino acids. CDR3 DNA sequence: TGTGCCAGCAGCACCCAGGGGCTACGGAATCAGCCCCAGCATTTT. This gives the protein CASSTQGLRNQPQHF. Full variable domain (remainder filled in from reference TRBV11-2 and TRBJ1-5): EAGVAQSPRYKIIEKRQSVAFWCNPISGHATLYWYQQILGQGPKLLIQFQNNGVVDDSQLPKDRFSAERLKGVDSTLKIQPAKLEDSAVYLCASSTQGLRNQPQHFGDGTRLSIL.

This chain links TRBV2 with TRBJ2-7; 11 bases agree with TRBD2. The length of the CDR3 is 16 residues. Germline CDR1 reads SNHLY; CDR2 reads FYNNEI. Trimming at V came to 9 bases and at J to 0 bases, leaving 10 bases not matched to a gene. The CDR3 region is CASKGLAVTDSYEQYF. In nucleotides, the CDR3 is TGTGCCAGTAAGGGACTAGCGGTAACTGACTCCTACGAGCAGTACTTC.

The rearrangement links TRBV5-1 to TRBJ1-5, with a weak D call TRBD1 (6 bases). Germline V gene sequence: CDR1 SGHRS, CDR2 YFSETQ. The CDR3 length is 16 residues. V gave up 1 base and J gave up 0 bases, with 11 bases separating them. CDR3 sequence: CASSLFPGVSNQPQHF. As DNA, the CDR3 is TGCGCCAGCAGCTTGTTTCCAGGGGTTAGCAATCAGCCCCAGCATTTT. Complete variable domain (other parts from reference TRBV5-1 and TRBJ1-5): KAGVTQTPRYLIKTRGQQVTLSCSPISGHRSVSWYQQTPGQGLQFLFEYFSETQRNKGNFPGRFSGRQFSNSRSEMNVSTLELGDSALYLCASSLFPGVSNQPQHFGDGTRLSIL.

The J gene is TRBJ2-2, the V gene TRBV6-5; TRBD1 aligns across 7 bases. J lost 0 bases, V lost 4 bases, and 5 bases had no gene match. Germline assignment: CDR1 MNHEY and CDR2 SVGAGI. This CDR3 comprises 16 residues. The CDR3 here is CASSSLTGTNTGELFF. Here the CDR3 DNA reads TGTGCCAGCAGTTCCCTGACAGGGACGAACACCGGGGAGCTGTTTTTT.

This clone showed up just a few times. The V gene is TRBV6-5, the J gene TRBJ1-5; D call uncertain. Germline-derived CDR1 and CDR2 are MNHEY and SVGAGI. This CDR3 spans 13 amino acids. Trimming removed 4 bases from V and 0 bases from J, with 4 bases in between. CDR3 sequence: CASSSNSNQPQHF. In DNA, the CDR3 is TGTGCCAGCAGTTCAAATAGCAATCAGCCCCAGCATTTT.

The J gene is TRBJ2-1, the V gene TRBV2; D remains unclear. Trimming stripped 7 bases from V and 3 bases from J, with 13 bases between. The CDR3 is 14 residues long. Germline CDR1 SNHLY, CDR2 FYNNEI. Here the CDR3 DNA reads TGTGCCAGCAACTCCCAGCTTGGCTACAATGAGCAGTTCTTC. As protein: CASNSQLGYNEQFF. Full variable domain (outside the CDR3, taken from reference TRBV2 and TRBJ2-1): EPEVTQTPSHQVTQMGQEVILRCVPISNHLYFYWYRQILGQKVEFLVSFYNNEISEKSEIFDDQFSVERPDGSNFTLKIRSTKLEDSAMYFCASNSQLGYNEQFFGPGTRLTVL.

The chain is built from TRBV9 and TRBJ2-5; TRBD2 aligns across 13 bases. The CDR3 contains 15 residues. The germline CDR1 and CDR2 sequences are SGDLS and YYNGEE. V shed 0 bases and J 5 bases; nucleotides not matched to a gene: 1. The CDR3 DNA follows: TGTGCCAGCAGCGTAGGGACTAGCGGGAGCGAGACCCAGTACTTC. Translating gives CASSVGTSGSETQYF.

The rearrangement joins TRBV30 to TRBJ2-3; unclear D gene. Germline V gives CDR1 GTSNPN, CDR2 SVGIG (reference sequence). Trimming stripped 5 bases from V and 0 bases from J, with 9 bases between. CDR3 length: 13 amino acids. CDR3 bases: TGTGCCTGGGGACCCCAAAGCACAGATACGCAGTATTTT. Protein product: CAWGPQSTDTQYF.

The rearrangement uses TRBV29-1 and TRBJ2-2, with TRBD2 matching 9 bases. The CDR3 is 18 residues long. The germline V gene encodes CDR1 SQVTM and CDR2 ANQGSEA. The V gene end was trimmed by 5 bases and the J gene end by 6 bases; junction bases not matched to a gene: 19. The CDR3 DNA reads as TGCAGCGTTAAACCCGGGACTAGCTTTATGGGTGGCGCCGGGGAGCTGTTTTTT. Protein: CSVKPGTSFMGGAGELFF.

V and J are TRBV7-8 and TRBJ2-7; 8 bases are a match to TRBD2. The CDR3 runs to 14 residues. Germline CDR1 is SGHVS and CDR2 is FQNEAQ. V dropped 1 base and J dropped 4; count of bases not matched to a gene: 3. This chain's CDR3 is CASSLVGGRYEQYF. In nucleotides, the CDR3 is TGTGCCAGCAGCTTAGTCGGCGGGAGGTACGAGCAGTACTTC.

The chain couples TRBV29-1 to TRBJ1-4; D may be TRBD1 (5 bases). V lost 6 bases and J 8 bases, leaving 25 bases between the germline ends. The CDR3 is made up of 16 amino acids. Germline V lookup: CDR1 SQVTM, CDR2 ANQGSEA. The CDR3 loop is CSVGGSSGLGREKLFF. In DNA form, the CDR3 reads TGCAGCGTGGGGGGATCCTCTGGGTTGGGGAGAGAAAAACTGTTTTTT.

This sequence joins TRBV19 and TRBJ1-1; TRBD1 matches 11 bases. The germline CDR1 and CDR2 sequences are LNHDA and SQIVND (reference sequence). Trimming at V came to 6 bases and at J to 0 bases, leaving 6 bases not matched to a gene. The CDR3 is made up of 16 amino acids. CDR3 bases: TGTGCCAGTAGGAAGGGACAGGGGGTAATGAACACTGAAGCTTTCTTT. The encoded protein is CASRKGQGVMNTEAFF.

The V and J genes are TRBV2 and TRBJ2-1; possibly TRBD2 for D (5 bases). V was clipped by 8 bases and J by 0 bases, with 23 bases between them. CDR1 is SNHLY, CDR2 FYNNEI, per germline. This CDR3 spans 18 amino acids. The CDR3: CASRPLGRVSDSYNEQFF. The CDR3 DNA reads TGTGCCAGCCGACCCCTCGGGCGGGTCTCTGACTCCTACAATGAGCAGTTCTTC.

The V gene is TRBV19, the J gene TRBJ2-1; the D gene is possibly TRBD2 (6 bases). V lost 6 bases, J lost 7 bases, and 22 bases lay in between. The CDR3 is made up of 16 amino acids. The germline gives CDR1 LNHDA, CDR2 SQIVND (reference sequence). CDR3 residues: CASRPIWEDRYNEQFF. The CDR3 DNA reads as TGTGCCAGTAGACCCATTTGGGAGGACCGATATAATGAGCAGTTCTTC. The variable domain in full, completed from reference TRBV19 and TRBJ2-1, reads DGGITQSPKYLFRKEGQNVTLSCEQNLNHDAMYWYRQDPGQGLRLIYYSQIVNDFQKGDIAEGYSVSREKKESFPLTVTSAQKNPTAFYLCASRPIWEDRYNEQFFGPGTRLTVL.

The chain employs TRBV5-1 and TRBJ2-1, with 11 bases matching TRBD2. The CDR3 is 15 amino acids. CDR1 and CDR2 from the germline V gene are SGHRS and YFSETQ. V dropped 4 bases and J dropped 7; count of bases not matched to a gene: 7. Here the CDR3 DNA reads TGCGCCAGCAGCATTAGCGGGAGGGGTGGTAATGAGCAGTTCTTC. Residues: CASSISGRGGNEQFF. Full variable domain (remainder filled in from reference TRBV5-1 and TRBJ2-1): KAGVTQTPRYLIKTRGQQVTLSCSPISGHRSVSWYQQTPGQGLQFLFEYFSETQRNKGNFPGRFSGRQFSNSRSEMNVSTLELGDSALYLCASSISGRGGNEQFFGPGTRLTVL.

The chain joins TRBV6-4 to TRBJ2-7, with D hard to call. CDR3 length equals 14 residues. Trimming removed 6 bases from V and 3 bases from J, with 15 bases in between. Germline V gives CDR1 MRHNA, CDR2 SNTAGT. This CDR3 reads CASSERTLNYEQYF. The CDR3 DNA reads TGTGCCAGCAGCGAACGGACCTTAAACTACGAGCAGTACTTC.

In the case of this clone: One base away lies a much larger clone, so this may be a sequencing read error. The rearrangement links TRBV7-8 to TRBJ2-5; 9 positions agree with TRBD1. The germline V gene encodes CDR1 SGHVS and CDR2 FQNEAQ. After removal of 5 bases from V and 5 bases from J, the junction contained 6 bases not matched to a gene. This CDR3 region has 14 residues. The CDR3 here is CASSRGQGGETQYF. The CDR3 DNA reads as TGTGCCAGCAGCCGGGGACAGGGTGGGGAGACCCAGTACTTC. Full variable domain (remainder filled in from reference TRBV7-8 and TRBJ2-5): GAGVSQSPRYKVAKRGQDVALRCDPISGHVSLFWYQQALGQGPEFLTYFQNEAQLDKSGLPSDRFFAERPEGSVSTLKIQRTQQEDSAVYLCASSRGQGGETQYFGPGTRLLVL.

The genes are TRBV5-1 and TRBJ2-5; possibly TRBD1 for D (5 bases). The V end was cut by 1 base, the J end by 2 bases, with 15 bases between. CDR1 is SGHRS and CDR2 is YFSETQ in the germline V gene. CDR3 length equals 16 residues. Written as DNA, the CDR3 is TGCGCCAGCAGCTTGTTAGTGTCAGGGCCTCAAGAGACCCAGTACTTC. Protein product: CASSLLVSGPQETQYF.

In its sample, this clone was seen once. V and J are TRBV5-1 and TRBJ1-1; 8 nucleotides align to TRBD1. V gave up 4 bases and J gave up 1 base; unmatched junction bases: 12. CDR3 length equals 17 residues. The germline V gene encodes CDR1 SGHRS and CDR2 YFSETQ. The CDR3 DNA follows: TGCGCCAGCAGCCGTAATGACAGGGGAATTCGGAACACTGAAGCTTTCTTT. This codes for CASSRNDRGIRNTEAFF.

The V and J genes are TRBV2 and TRBJ2-3, with D perhaps matching TRBD2 (6 bases). Trimming took off 4 bases at V and 6 bases at J, with 14 bases between the two ends. The CDR3 totals 14 residues. CDR1 SNHLY and CDR2 FYNNEI come from the germline V gene. The CDR3 region is CASSVVGGEDTQYF. For the CDR3, the DNA is TGTGCCAGCAGTGTTGTGGGGGGTGAGGATACGCAGTATTTT.